The next 21 T cell receptor beta chains were all read from a single sample in a study of T cell clones after liver transplantation. Profiled with immunoSEQ multiplex PCR; TCRdb holds only in-frame clones, not every one. The sample includes more than 95,000 clones, approximately 90% of them seen just once. The sequences come from CD4+ T cells from blood, collected 12 months after liver transplant. The receptors derive from a human patient who received a liver transplant. Certain T cells may be donor cells from the graft.

V usage is TRBV12-5 and J usage is TRBJ2-7; 7 bases map to TRBD1. Germline loops: CDR1 LGHNT, CDR2 FRNRAP. CDR3 size: 18 residues. V shed 5 bases and J 2 bases; nucleotides not matched to a gene: 18. The CDR3 DNA follows: TGTGCTAGTGGTGAGAAAATCCCGGACAGGCTTACTACCTACGAGCAGTACTTC. It is translated as CASGEKIPDRLTTYEQYF.

The chain is built from TRBV18 and TRBJ1-5; D not certain. The CDR3 has 17 amino acids. Between the trimmed V and J ends, which lost 3 bases and 3 bases, there was a span of 18 bases. In germline, CDR1 is KGHSH, CDR2 LQKENI. The CDR3 loop reads CASSPVGSRASNQPQHF. CDR3 bases: TGTGCCAGCTCACCCGTAGGTTCGAGAGCCTCCAATCAGCCCCAGCATTTT.

This clone was observed a few times. The rearrangement links TRBV7-2 to TRBJ2-3; 8 bases match TRBD2. The length of the CDR3 is 18 residues. Germline V CDR1 and CDR2: SGHTA, FQGNSA. Trimming removed 0 bases from V and 6 bases from J; junction bases left unmatched: 14. Written as DNA, the CDR3 is TGTGCCAGCAGCTTAGCGGGTAGGAGCGGGAGTTCGGTGGATACGCAGTATTTT. Translated: CASSLAGRSGSSVDTQYF.

This chain connects TRBV5-1 to TRBJ2-1, with TRBD1 matching over 7 bases. V lost 3 bases, J lost 5 bases, and 8 bases stayed unmatched. Germline CDR1 SGHRS, CDR2 YFSETQ. The CDR3 has 15 residues. In DNA, the CDR3 is TGCGCCAGCAGCTCAAGGCCAGGGGGAAACAATGAGCAGTTCTTC. It codes for CASSSRPGGNNEQFF.

The chain is built from TRBV5-4 and TRBJ2-5; 9 bases are a match to TRBD2. CDR1 and CDR2 (germline): SGHNT, YYREEE (reference sequence). The CDR3 extends over 14 amino acids. With V trimmed by 5 bases and J by 2 bases, 4 bases remained unmatched. This CDR3 reads CASSPSGKQETQYF. CDR3 nucleotides: TGTGCCAGCAGTCCTAGCGGGAAGCAAGAGACCCAGTACTTC.

This clone was seen many times. This chain links TRBV2 with TRBJ1-1; weak D call: TRBD1 (5 bases). From germline, CDR1 is SNHLY and CDR2 FYNNEI. The CDR3 is 13 residues long. Trimming removed 4 bases from V and 7 bases from J, with 13 bases in between. The CDR3 reads CASSAQGVGEAFF. In DNA, the CDR3 is TGTGCCAGCAGTGCGCAGGGAGTGGGTGAAGCTTTCTTT.

The chain is built from TRBV15 and TRBJ1-3; TRBD1 is a possible D gene (6 bases). This CDR3 has 18 amino acids. Looked up from germline, CDR1 is LNHNV and CDR2 is YYDKDF (reference sequence). V was trimmed by 3 bases and J by 1 base, leaving 19 bases between them. The CDR3 region is CATSSMGRQAASGNTIYF. CDR3 nucleotides: TGTGCCACCAGCAGCATGGGGAGACAGGCTGCTTCTGGAAACACCATATATTTT.

The chain employs TRBV30 and TRBJ2-1; 8 nucleotides align to TRBD2. There are 16 residues in the CDR3. The germline V gene encodes CDR1 GTSNPN and CDR2 SVGIG (reference sequence). Germline trimming cut 1 base from V and 4 bases from J; bases unmatched to any gene: 9. Written as DNA, the CDR3 is TGTGCCTGGAGTGAGTTAGCGGGGATCAGATACAATGAGCAGTTCTTC. Its protein is CAWSELAGIRYNEQFF. The variable domain in full, with the rest retrieved from reference TRBV30 and TRBJ2-1, is SQTIHQWPATLVQPVGSPLSLECTVEGTSNPNLYWYRQAAGRGLQLLFYSVGIGQISSEVPQNLSASRPQDRQFILSSKKLLLSDSGFYLCAWSELAGIRYNEQFFGPGTRLTVL.

Here the CDR3 reads CASSLTGGDQPQHF. The CDR3 DNA reads TGTGCCAGCAGCTTAACTGGAGGGGATCAGCCCCAGCATTTT. This chain connects TRBV11-2 to TRBJ1-5, with D possibly being TRBD1 (5 bases). The CDR3 consists of 14 residues. The germline gives CDR1 SGHAT, CDR2 FQNNGV. The ends were cut back, 2 bases at V and 5 bases at J, with 10 bases in the middle.

This chain uses TRBV15 with TRBJ2-3, with TRBD2 as a possible D gene (5 bases). CDR1 and CDR2 (germline): LNHNV, YYDKDF (reference sequence). The CDR3 is 13 residues long. V lost 3 bases and J 2 bases, leaving 6 bases between the germline ends. The CDR3 loop reads CATSRRATDTQYF. As DNA, the CDR3 is TGTGCCACCAGCAGGCGGGCCACAGATACGCAGTATTTT.

The chain couples TRBV19 to TRBJ2-7; 10 nucleotides match TRBD1. Germline loops: CDR1 LNHDA, CDR2 SQIVND (reference sequence). The CDR3 totals 15 residues. The V gene end was trimmed by 6 bases and the J gene end by 1 base; junction bases not matched to a gene: 6. The CDR3 bases are TGTGCCAGTAGCCAACCGGGACAGGGGTCCTACGAGCAGTACTTC. Translating gives CASSQPGQGSYEQYF.

The gene calls are TRBV5-6 and TRBJ2-3, with D possibly matching TRBD2 (6 bases). With 3 bases removed from V and 2 bases from J, the gap between germline ends came to 10 bases. CDR3 size: 14 residues. Germline loops: CDR1 SGHDT, CDR2 YYEEEE. The CDR3 reads CASSYGRDTDTQYF. CDR3 nucleotides: TGTGCCAGCAGCTACGGGAGAGACACAGATACGCAGTATTTT.

The V call is TRBV5-6, the J call TRBJ2-7; D tentatively reads TRBD1 or TRBD2 (5 bases each). Trimming cost V 3 bases and J 3 bases, with 13 bases left between them. The V gene's germline CDR1 is SGHDT and CDR2 YYEEEE. The CDR3 extends over 14 amino acids. The CDR3 loop reads CASSSSGGFYEQYF. Here the CDR3 DNA reads TGTGCCAGCAGCTCGTCTGGGGGTTTCTACGAGCAGTACTTC.

The chain joins TRBV10-3 to TRBJ2-5; 7 bases fit TRBD1. V shed 2 bases and J 7 bases; nucleotides not matched to a gene: 7. Per the germline V gene, CDR1 is ENHRY and CDR2 is SYGVKD. The CDR3 extends over 14 amino acids. CDR3 DNA sequence: TGTGCCATCAGTGAGCAAGGGGGCGCTGGGACCCAGTACTTC. Translated, it gives CAISEQGGAGTQYF.

The rearrangement joins TRBV19 to TRBJ1-5, with D possibly being TRBD1 (6 bases). Germline loops: CDR1 LNHDA, CDR2 SQIVND (reference sequence). V gave up 7 bases and J gave up 3 bases, with 16 bases separating them. The CDR3 sequence is 15 residues long. CDR3 protein: CASTIGAGVNQPQHF. CDR3 coding DNA: TGTGCCAGTACCATCGGGGCAGGGGTCAATCAGCCCCAGCATTTT.

The chain is built from TRBV6-1 and TRBJ2-7; no definite D call. Looked up from germline, CDR1 is MNHNS and CDR2 is SASEGT. V lost 2 bases, J lost 2 bases, and 7 bases lay in between. The CDR3 is 13 residues long. CDR3 amino acids: CASSEFETYEQYF. The CDR3 coding sequence is TGTGCCAGCAGTGAATTCGAGACCTACGAGCAGTACTTC.

This clone has a single count. The chain employs TRBV7-2 and TRBJ2-3, with 12 bases that match TRBD2. In germline, CDR1 is SGHTA, CDR2 FQGNSA. The CDR3 runs 14 residues. V shed 4 bases and J 7 bases; nucleotides not matched to a gene: 3. DNA of the CDR3: TGTGCCAGCAGCTCTAGCGGGAGGGATTATACGCAGTATTTT. The encoded protein is CASSSSGRDYTQYF.

The table lists this clone with a count of one. The chain links TRBV6-5 to TRBJ2-7; D unresolved. Trimming took off 5 bases at V and 8 bases at J, with 16 bases between the two ends. CDR1 is MNHEY and CDR2 is SVGAGI in the germline V gene. The CDR3 length is 13 residues. CDR3 nucleotide sequence: TGTGCCAGCAGTACCCCGGGCGAAGAGAAGCAGTACTTC. Translated, it gives CASSTPGEEKQYF.

This clone came up a few times. The genes are TRBV21-1 and TRBJ2-1; the listed D gene, TRBD2, was not tested against the DNA. TRBV21-1 is flagged as a pseudogene. CDR3 length: 15 amino acids. The CDR3 DNA reads as TGTGCCAGCAGCAAAGGATGCGGGGGGTACAATGAGCAGTTCTTC. This translates into CASSKGCGGYNEQFF.

This clone has only one observation. This sequence joins TRBV18 and TRBJ2-1; 9 bases match TRBD2. Trimming removed 5 bases from V and 7 bases from J; junction bases left unmatched: 12. CDR1 and CDR2 from the germline V gene are KGHSH and LQKENI. The CDR3 extends over 16 amino acids. CDR3 sequence reads: CASSERPLAGVNEQFF. In DNA, the CDR3 is TGTGCCAGCTCAGAGAGACCTTTAGCGGGAGTTAATGAGCAGTTCTTC.

The chain recombines TRBV6-5 with TRBJ2-1; 9 nucleotides line up with TRBD1. Germline assignment: CDR1 MNHEY and CDR2 SVGAGI. The ends lost 6 bases at V and 10 bases at J; junction bases unmatched: 4. This CDR3 is built from 12 residues. CDR3 region: CASRQGAGEQFF. In DNA form, the CDR3 reads TGTGCCAGCAGACAGGGGGCGGGGGAGCAGTTCTTC.